This T cell receptor beta chain originates from a study of blood T cell repertoires in COVID-19. Study-level information: Some COVID-19 samples were acute and others convalescent; all came from the United States, Italy and Spain.

CDR3 length equals 16 residues. V gave up 2 bases and J gave up 1 base; unmatched junction bases: 6. The germline gives CDR1 SGHTA, CDR2 FQGNSA. TCRdb keeps only in-frame clones here, not all; method: immunoSEQ multiplex PCR. This table has about 180,000 clones, around 83% appearing once. Participants reported their clinical history, and cohort assignment relied on those reports. This receptor was taken from a man aged 50 or older who had recovered from COVID-19. This chain links TRBV7-2 with TRBJ1-2, with 8 bases aligning to TRBD1. Sequenced input: PBMCs or T cells enriched from blood (not recorded which). Here the CDR3 DNA reads TGTGCCAGCAGCTTAACCCGGGACAGGAGTAACTATGGCTACACCTTC. It yields the protein CASSLTRDRSNYGYTF.